This TCR beta chain appears in the sequencing data of a study of OX40 agonist ivuxolimab in advanced cancers. The V end lost 3 bases, the J end lost 6 bases, and 33 bases lay between the germline ends. Germline CDR1 and CDR2: GTSNPN and SVGIG (reference sequence). The CDR3 runs to 19 residues. Here immunoSEQ multiplex PCR was the method, and the copy in TCRdb shows in-frame clones only, minus some. The sample lists about 36,000 clones, more than 60% occurring once. The sample was CD4+ or CD8+ T cells sorted from blood, taken in a trial of the OX40 agonist ivuxolimab. The J gene is TRBJ2-7, the V gene TRBV30; possibly TRBD2 for D (6 bases). This TCR was sampled from an adult with an advanced solid tumor such as melanoma, head and neck, liver or kidney cancer. This CDR3 reads CAWSWAAGRLEGFSGEQYF. In DNA, the CDR3 is TGTGCCTGGAGCTGGGCCGCCGGTCGGTTGGAGGGTTTTTCGGGCGAGCAGTACTTC.